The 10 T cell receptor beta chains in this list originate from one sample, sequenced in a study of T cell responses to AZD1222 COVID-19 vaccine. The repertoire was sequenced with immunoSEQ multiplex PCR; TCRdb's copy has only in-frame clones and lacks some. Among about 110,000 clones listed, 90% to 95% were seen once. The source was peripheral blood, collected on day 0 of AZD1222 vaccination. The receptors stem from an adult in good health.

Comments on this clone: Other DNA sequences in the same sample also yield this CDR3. CDR3 sequence reads: CASSTTGDTEAFF. In DNA, the CDR3 is TGTGCCAGTAGTACCACAGGGGATACTGAAGCTTTCTTT. The chain employs TRBV19 and TRBJ1-1; 7 bases are a match to TRBD1. Germline V gives CDR1 LNHDA, CDR2 SQIVND (reference sequence). This CDR3 comprises 13 residues. The ends lost 4 bases at V and 5 bases at J; junction bases unmatched: 4.

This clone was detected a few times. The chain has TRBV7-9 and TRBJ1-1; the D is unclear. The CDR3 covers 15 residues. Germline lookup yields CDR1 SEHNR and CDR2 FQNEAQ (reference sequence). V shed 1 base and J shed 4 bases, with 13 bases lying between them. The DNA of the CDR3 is TGTGCCAGCAGCTTAGGGTGGGAGGCGGGCACTGAAGCTTTCTTT. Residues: CASSLGWEAGTEAFF.

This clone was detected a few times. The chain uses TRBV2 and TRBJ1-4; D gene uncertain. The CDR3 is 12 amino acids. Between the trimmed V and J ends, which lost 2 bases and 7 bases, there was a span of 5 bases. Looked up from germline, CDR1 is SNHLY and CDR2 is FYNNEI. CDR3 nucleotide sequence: TGTGCCAGCAGTGAAACAGTTGAAAAACTGTTTTTT. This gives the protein CASSETVEKLFF. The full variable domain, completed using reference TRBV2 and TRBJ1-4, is EPEVTQTPSHQVTQMGQEVILRCVPISNHLYFYWYRQILGQKVEFLVSFYNNEISEKSEIFDDQFSVERPDGSNFTLKIRSTKLEDSAMYFCASSETVEKLFFGSGTQLSVL.

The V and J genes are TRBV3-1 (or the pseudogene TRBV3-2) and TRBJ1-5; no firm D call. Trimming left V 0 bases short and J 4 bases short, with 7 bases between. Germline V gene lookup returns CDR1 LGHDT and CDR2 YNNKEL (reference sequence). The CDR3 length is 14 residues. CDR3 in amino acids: CASSQDRVNQPQHF. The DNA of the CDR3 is TGTGCCAGCAGCCAAGATCGGGTTAATCAGCCCCAGCATTTT.

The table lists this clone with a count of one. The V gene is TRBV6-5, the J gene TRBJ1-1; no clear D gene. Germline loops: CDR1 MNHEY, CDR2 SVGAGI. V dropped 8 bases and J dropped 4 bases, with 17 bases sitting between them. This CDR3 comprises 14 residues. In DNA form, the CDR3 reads TGTGCCAGCGAAAGGAGAGAGCAAGCCACTGAAGCTTTCTTT. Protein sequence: CASERREQATEAFF.

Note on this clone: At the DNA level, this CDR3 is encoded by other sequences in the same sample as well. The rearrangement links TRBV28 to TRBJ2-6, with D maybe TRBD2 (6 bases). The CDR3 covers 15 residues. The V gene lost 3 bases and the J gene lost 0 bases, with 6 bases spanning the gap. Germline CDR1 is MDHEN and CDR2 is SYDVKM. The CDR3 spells CASSLGGSGANVLTF. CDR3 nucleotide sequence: TGTGCCAGCAGTTTGGGGGGCTCTGGGGCCAACGTCCTGACTTTC.

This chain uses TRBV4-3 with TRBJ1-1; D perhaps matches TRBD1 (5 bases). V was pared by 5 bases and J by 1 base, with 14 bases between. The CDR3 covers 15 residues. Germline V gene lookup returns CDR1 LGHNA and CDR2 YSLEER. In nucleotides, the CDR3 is TGCGCCAGCAGCTTCTCCGGGACGGCGAACACTGAAGCTTTCTTT. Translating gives CASSFSGTANTEAFF.

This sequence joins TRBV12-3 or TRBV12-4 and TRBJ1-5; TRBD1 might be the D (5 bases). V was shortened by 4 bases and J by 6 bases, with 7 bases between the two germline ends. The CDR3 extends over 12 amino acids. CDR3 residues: CASSSGSQPQHF. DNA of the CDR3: TGTGCCAGCAGTTCAGGGAGTCAGCCCCAGCATTTT.

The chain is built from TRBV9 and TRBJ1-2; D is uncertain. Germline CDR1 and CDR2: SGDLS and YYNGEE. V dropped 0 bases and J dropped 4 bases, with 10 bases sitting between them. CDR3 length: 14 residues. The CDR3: CASSVATGVYGYTF. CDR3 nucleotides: TGTGCCAGCAGCGTAGCGACCGGCGTCTATGGCTACACCTTC.

CDR3 sequence: CASSIGGVGDYEQYF. The CDR3 bases are TGTGCCAGTAGTATCGGAGGCGTAGGGGACTACGAGCAGTACTTC. The chain has TRBV19 and TRBJ2-7; D tentatively fits TRBD1 or TRBD2 (5 bases each). The CDR3 spans 15 residues. Germline V gene lookup returns CDR1 LNHDA and CDR2 SQIVND (reference sequence). V was clipped by 3 bases and J by 3 bases, with 15 bases between them. The whole variable domain, remainder taken from reference TRBV19 and TRBJ2-7, is DGGITQSPKYLFRKEGQNVTLSCEQNLNHDAMYWYRQDPGQGLRLIYYSQIVNDFQKGDIAEGYSVSREKKESFPLTVTSAQKNPTAFYLCASSIGGVGDYEQYFGPGTRLTVT.